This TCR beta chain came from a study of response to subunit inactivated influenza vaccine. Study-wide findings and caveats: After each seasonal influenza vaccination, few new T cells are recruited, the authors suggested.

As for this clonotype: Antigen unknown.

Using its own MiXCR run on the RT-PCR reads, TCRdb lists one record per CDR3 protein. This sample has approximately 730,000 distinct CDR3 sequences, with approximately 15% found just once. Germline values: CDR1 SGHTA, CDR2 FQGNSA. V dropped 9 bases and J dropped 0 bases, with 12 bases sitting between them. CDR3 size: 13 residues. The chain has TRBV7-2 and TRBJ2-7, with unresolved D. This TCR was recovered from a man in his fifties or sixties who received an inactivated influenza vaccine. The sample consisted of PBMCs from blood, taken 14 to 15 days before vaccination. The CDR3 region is CASKPYSSYEQYF. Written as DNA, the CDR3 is TGTGCCAGTAAACCCTATAGCTCCTACGAGCAGTACTTC.